These T cell receptor beta chains were read from a single sample in a study of TIL therapy for anti-PD-1-resistant metastatic lung cancer. The repertoire was sequenced with immunoSEQ multiplex PCR; TCRdb's copy has only in-frame clones and lacks some. Among fewer than 40,000 clones listed, about 70% were seen once. The sequencing here drew on blood, taken at baseline. All receptors come from a woman aged 25-80 years with non-small cell lung cancer. The CDR3 runs from the conserved cysteine through the conserved F or W. The D gene is left open where the match is weak. A row's size may be missing; if present it is once, few, many or a size class.

d_gene	v_gene	j_gene	abundance	CDR3nt	CDR3aa
NA	TRBV11-2	TRBJ1-2	NA	TGTGCCAGCAGCAACCCGGGTCTGGTCTATGGCTACACCTTC	CASSNPGLVYGYTF
NA	TRBV10-2	TRBJ2-1	NA	TGCGCCAGCACCCCTAGCGCCAGCTCCTACAATGAGCAGTTCTTC	CASTPSASSYNEQFF
TRBD1	TRBV11-2	TRBJ1-1	NA	TGTGCCAGCAGCGAGGGGACAGTTGAAGCTTTCTTT	CASSEGTVEAFF
TRBD1	TRBV27	TRBJ1-5	NA	TGTGCCAGCAGGGGACAGGGAACCTCTAGCAATCAGCCCCAGCATTTT	CASRGQGTSSNQPQHF
NA	TRBV6-4	TRBJ1-1	few	TGTCCTCACGGATGGGGTGAAGCTTTCTTT	CPHGWGEAFF
NA	TRBV11-2	TRBJ2-5	NA	TGTGCCAGCAGCTTAGAAGGACTATCCCAAGAGACCCAGTACTTC	CASSLEGLSQETQYF
NA	TRBV29-1	TRBJ2-7	NA	TGCAGCGTAGAAGGAGGGAACTACGAGCAGTACTTC	CSVEGGNYEQYF
NA	TRBV2	TRBJ1-1	few	TGTGCCAGCAGTTACGACAGTACAGAAGCTTTCTTT	CASSYDSTEAFF
NA	TRBV15	TRBJ2-5	medium-sized	TGTGCCACCAGCAGAGATCCCGGGGGAGAGACCCAGTACTTC	CATSRDPGGETQYF
NA	TRBV5-1	TRBJ1-1	NA	TGCGCCAGCAGCTTGGAGCGGGGAATCACTGAAGCTTTCTTT	CASSLERGITEAFF
TRBD2	TRBV5-1	TRBJ2-7	NA	TGCGCCAGCAGCGGGGGGGCACTAGCGGGACACGGAGAGCAGTACTTC	CASSGGALAGHGEQYF
NA	TRBV7-2	TRBJ1-4	NA	TGTGCCAGCAGCCCCTCGAGCGTGGAAAAACTGTTTTTT	CASSPSSVEKLFF